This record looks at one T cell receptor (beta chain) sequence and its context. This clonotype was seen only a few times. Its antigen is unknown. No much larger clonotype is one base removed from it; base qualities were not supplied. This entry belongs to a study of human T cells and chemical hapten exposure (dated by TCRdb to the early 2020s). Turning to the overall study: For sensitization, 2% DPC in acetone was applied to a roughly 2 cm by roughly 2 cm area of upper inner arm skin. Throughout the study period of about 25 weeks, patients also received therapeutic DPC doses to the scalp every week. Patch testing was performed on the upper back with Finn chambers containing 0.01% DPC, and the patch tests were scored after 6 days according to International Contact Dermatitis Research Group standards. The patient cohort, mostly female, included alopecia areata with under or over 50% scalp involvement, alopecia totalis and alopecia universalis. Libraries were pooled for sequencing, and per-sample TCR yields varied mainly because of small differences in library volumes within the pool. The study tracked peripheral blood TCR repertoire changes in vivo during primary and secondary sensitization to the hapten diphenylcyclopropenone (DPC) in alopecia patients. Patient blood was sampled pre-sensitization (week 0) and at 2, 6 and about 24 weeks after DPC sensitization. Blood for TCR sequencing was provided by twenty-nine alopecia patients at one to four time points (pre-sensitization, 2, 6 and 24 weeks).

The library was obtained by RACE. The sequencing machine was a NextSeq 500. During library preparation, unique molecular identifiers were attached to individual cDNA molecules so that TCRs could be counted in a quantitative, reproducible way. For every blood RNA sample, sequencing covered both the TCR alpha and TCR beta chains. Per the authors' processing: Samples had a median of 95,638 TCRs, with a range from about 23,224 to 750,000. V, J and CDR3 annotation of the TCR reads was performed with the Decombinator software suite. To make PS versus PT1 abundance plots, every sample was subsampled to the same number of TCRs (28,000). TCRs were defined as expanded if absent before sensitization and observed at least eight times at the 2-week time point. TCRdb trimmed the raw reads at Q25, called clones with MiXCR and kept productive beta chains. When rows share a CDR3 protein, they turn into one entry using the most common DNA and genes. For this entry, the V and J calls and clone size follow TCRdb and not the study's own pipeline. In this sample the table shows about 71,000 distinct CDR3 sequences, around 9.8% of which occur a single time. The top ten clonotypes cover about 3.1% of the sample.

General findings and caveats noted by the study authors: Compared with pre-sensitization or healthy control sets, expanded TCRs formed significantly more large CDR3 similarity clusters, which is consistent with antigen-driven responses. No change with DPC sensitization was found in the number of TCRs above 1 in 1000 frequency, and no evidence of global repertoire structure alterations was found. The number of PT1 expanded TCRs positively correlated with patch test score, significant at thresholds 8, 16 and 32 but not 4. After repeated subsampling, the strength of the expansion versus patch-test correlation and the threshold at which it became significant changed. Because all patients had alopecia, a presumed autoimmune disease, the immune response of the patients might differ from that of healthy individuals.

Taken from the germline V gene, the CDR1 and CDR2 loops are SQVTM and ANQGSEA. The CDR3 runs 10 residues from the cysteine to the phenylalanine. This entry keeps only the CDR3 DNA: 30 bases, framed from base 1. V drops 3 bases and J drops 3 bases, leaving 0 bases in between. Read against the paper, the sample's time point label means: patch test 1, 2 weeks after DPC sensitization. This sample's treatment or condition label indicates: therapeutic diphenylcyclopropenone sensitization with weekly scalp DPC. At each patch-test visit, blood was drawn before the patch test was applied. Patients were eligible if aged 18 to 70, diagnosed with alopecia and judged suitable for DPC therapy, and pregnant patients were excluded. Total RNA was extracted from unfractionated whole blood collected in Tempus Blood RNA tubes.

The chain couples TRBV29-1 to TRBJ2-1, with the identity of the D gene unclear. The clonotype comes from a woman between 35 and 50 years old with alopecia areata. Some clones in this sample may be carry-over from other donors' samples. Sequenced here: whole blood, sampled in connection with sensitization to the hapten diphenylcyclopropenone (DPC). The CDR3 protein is CSVDYNEQFF. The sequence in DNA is TGCAGCGTTGACTACAATGAGCAGTTCTTC.